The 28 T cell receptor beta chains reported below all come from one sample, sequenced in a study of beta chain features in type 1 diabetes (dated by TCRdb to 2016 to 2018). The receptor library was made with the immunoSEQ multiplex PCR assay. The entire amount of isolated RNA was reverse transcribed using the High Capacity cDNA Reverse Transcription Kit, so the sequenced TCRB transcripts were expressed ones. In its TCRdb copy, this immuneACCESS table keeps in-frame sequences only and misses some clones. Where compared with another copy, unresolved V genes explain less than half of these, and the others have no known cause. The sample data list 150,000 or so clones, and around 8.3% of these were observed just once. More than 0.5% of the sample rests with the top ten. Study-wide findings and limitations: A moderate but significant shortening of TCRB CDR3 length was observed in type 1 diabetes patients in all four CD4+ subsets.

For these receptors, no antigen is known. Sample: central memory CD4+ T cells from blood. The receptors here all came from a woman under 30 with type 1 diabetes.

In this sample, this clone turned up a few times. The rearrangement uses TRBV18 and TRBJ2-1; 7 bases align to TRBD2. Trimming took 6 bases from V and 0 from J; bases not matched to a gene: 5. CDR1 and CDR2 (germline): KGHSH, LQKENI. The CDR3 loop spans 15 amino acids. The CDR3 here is CASSREESSYNEQFF. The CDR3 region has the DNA TGTGCCAGCTCCCGGGAGGAGAGCTCCTACAATGAGCAGTTCTTC.

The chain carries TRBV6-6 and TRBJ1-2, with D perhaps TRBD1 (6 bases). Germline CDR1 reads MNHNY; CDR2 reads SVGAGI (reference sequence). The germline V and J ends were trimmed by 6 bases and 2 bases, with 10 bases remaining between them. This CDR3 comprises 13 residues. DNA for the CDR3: TGTGCCAGCAGCGCAACAGGGAACTATGGCTACACCTTC. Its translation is CASSATGNYGYTF.

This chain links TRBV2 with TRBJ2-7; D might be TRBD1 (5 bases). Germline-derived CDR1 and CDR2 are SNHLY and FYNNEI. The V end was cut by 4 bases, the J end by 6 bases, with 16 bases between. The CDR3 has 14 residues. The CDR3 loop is CASSGAGSWGEQYF. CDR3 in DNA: TGTGCCAGCAGTGGGGCAGGGTCTTGGGGCGAGCAGTACTTC.

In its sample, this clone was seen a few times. This CDR3 is CASSGLGTGPWPQHF. CDR3 coding DNA: TGTGCCAGCAGTGGCTTGGGGACAGGGCCCTGGCCCCAGCATTTT. This chain links TRBV6-5 with TRBJ1-5; 9 bases are a match to TRBD1. The germline V gene has CDR1 MNHEY and CDR2 SVGAGI. The CDR3 is 15 amino acids. V was pared by 5 bases and J by 9 bases, with 11 bases of the junction left unmatched.

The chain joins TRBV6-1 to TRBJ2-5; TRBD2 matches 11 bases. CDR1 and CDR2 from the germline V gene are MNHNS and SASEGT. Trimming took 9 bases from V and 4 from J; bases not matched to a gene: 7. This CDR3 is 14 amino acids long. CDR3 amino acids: CASQITSGGETQYF. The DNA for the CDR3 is TGTGCCAGTCAGATAACTAGCGGGGGAGAGACCCAGTACTTC.

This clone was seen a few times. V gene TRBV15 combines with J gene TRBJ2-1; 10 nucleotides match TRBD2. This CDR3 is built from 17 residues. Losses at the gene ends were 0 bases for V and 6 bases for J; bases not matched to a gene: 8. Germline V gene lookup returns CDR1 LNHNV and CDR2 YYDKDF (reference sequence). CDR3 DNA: TGTGCCACCAGCAGAGATCTTGGCCTAGCGGGAGTCAATGAGCAGTTCTTC. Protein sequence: CATSRDLGLAGVNEQFF.

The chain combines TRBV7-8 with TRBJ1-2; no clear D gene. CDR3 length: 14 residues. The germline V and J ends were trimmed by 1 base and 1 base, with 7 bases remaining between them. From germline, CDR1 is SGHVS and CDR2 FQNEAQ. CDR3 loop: CASSLERFNYGYTF. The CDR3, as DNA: TGTGCCAGCAGCTTAGAACGGTTTAACTATGGCTACACCTTC.

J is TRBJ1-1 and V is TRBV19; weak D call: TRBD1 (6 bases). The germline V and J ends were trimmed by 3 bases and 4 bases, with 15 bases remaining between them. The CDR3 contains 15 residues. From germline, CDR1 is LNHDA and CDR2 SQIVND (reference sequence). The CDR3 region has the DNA TGTGCCAGTAGTATGGGGGTTTCCAGGGGCACTGAAGCTTTCTTT. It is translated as CASSMGVSRGTEAFF.

The CDR3 coding sequence is TGTGCCAGCAGTTACCGGGACAGATACACAGATACGCAGTATTTT. Translation gives CASSYRDRYTDTQYF. The J gene is TRBJ2-3, the V gene TRBV6-5, with TRBD1 identical over 7 bases. V lost 2 bases and J lost 2; bases outside the gene matches: 4. This CDR3 region has 15 residues. The V gene's germline CDR1 is MNHEY and CDR2 SVGAGI.

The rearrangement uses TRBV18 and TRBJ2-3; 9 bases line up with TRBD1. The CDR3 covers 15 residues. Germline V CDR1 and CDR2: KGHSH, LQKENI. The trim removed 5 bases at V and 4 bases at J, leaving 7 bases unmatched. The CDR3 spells CASSSGQGGADTQYF. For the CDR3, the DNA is TGTGCCAGCTCATCGGGACAGGGTGGGGCAGATACGCAGTATTTT.

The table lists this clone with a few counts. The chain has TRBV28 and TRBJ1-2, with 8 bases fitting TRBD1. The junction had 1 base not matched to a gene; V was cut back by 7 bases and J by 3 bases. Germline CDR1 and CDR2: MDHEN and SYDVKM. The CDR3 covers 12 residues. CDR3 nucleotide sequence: TGTGCCAGCACAGGGGGCGACTATGGCTACACCTTC. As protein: CASTGGDYGYTF.

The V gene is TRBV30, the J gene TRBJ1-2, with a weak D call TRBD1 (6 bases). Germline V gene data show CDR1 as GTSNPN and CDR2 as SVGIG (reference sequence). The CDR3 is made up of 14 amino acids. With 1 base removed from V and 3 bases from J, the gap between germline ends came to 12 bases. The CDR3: CAWSGGGAYYGYTF. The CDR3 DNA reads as TGTGCCTGGAGTGGCGGGGGGGCCTACTATGGCTACACCTTC. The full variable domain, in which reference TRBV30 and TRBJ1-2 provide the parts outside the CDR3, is SQTIHQWPATLVQPVGSPLSLECTVEGTSNPNLYWYRQAAGRGLQLLFYSVGIGQISSEVPQNLSASRPQDRQFILSSKKLLLSDSGFYLCAWSGGGAYYGYTFGSGTRLTVV.

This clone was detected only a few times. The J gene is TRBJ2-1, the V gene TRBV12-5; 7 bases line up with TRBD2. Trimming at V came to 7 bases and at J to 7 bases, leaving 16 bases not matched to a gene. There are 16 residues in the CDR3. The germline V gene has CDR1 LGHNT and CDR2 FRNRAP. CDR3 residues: CASASWEGGAPNEQFF. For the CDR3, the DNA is TGTGCTAGTGCTTCCTGGGAGGGAGGGGCGCCGAATGAGCAGTTCTTC.

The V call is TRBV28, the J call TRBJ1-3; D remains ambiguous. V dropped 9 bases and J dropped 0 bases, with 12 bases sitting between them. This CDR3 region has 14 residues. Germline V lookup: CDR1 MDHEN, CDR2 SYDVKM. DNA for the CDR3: TGTGCCAGTTTCGAGGTGGGCTCTGGAAACACCATATATTTT. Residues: CASFEVGSGNTIYF.

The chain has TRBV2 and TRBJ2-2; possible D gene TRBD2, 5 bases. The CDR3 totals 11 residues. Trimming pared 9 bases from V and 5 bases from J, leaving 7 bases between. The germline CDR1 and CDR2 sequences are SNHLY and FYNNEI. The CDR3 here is CARSGTGELFF. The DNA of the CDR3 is TGTGCCAGAAGCGGTACCGGGGAGCTGTTTTTT.

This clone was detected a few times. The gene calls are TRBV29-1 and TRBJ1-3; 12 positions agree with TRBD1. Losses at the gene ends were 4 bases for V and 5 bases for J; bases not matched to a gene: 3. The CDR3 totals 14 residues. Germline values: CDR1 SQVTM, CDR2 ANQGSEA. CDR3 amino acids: CSVAGTGGRNTIYF. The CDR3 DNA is TGCAGCGTTGCCGGGACAGGGGGCAGAAACACCATATATTTT.

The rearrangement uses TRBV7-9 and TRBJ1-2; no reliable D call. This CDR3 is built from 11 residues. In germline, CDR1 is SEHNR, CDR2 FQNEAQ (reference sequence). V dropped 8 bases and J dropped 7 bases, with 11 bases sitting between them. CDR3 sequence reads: CASGPSTGYTF. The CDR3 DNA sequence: TGTGCCAGCGGGCCTTCCACTGGCTACACCTTC.

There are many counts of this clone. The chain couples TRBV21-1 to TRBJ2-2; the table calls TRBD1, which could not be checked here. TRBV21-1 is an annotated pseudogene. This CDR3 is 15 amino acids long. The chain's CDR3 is CAGTGGTLNTGELFF. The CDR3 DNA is TGTGCCGGGACAGGAGGGACACTGAACACCGGGGAGCTGTTTTTT.

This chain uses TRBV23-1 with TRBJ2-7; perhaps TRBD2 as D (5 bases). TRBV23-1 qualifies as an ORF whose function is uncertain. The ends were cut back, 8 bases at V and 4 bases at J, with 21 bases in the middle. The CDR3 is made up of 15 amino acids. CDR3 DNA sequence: TGCGCCAGCGCCCCGGACTCATTATATTTGTACGAGCAGTACTTC. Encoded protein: CASAPDSLYLYEQYF.

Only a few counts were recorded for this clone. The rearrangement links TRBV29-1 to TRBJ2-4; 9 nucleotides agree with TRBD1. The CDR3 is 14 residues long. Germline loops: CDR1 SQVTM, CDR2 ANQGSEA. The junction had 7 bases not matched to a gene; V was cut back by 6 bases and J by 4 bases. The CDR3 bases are TGCAGCGTAGAGGACAGGGGCCTAAAAAACATTCAGTACTTC. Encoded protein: CSVEDRGLKNIQYF.

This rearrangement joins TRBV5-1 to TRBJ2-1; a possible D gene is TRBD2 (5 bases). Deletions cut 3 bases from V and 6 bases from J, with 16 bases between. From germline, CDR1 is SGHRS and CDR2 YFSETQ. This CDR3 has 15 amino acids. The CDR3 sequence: CASSSSPGNLNEQFF. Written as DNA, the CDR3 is TGCGCCAGCAGCTCATCCCCGGGGAACCTCAATGAGCAGTTCTTC.

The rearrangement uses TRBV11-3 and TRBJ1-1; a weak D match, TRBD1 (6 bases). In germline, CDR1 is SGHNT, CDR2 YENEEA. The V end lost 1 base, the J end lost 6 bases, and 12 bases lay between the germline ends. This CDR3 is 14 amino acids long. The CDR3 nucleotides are TGTGCCAGCAGCTTAGTCGAACAGGGCGCTGAAGCTTTCTTT. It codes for CASSLVEQGAEAFF.

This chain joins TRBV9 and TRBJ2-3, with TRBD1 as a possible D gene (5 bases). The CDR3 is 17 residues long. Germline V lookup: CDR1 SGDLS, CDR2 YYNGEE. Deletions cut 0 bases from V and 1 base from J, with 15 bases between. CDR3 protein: CASSVGLARVRTDTQYF. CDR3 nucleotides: TGTGCCAGCAGCGTAGGTTTGGCCAGGGTGCGCACAGATACGCAGTATTTT.

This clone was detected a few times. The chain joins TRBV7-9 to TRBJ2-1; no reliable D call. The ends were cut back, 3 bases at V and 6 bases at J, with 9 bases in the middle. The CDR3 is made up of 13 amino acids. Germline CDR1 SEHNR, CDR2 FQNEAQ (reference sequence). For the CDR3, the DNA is TGTGCCAGCAGCTTTTATTACTCCAATGAGCAGTTCTTC. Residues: CASSFYYSNEQFF.

The CDR3 loop is CASGKGGISGNTIYF. In DNA, the CDR3 is TGTGCCTCAGGGAAGGGCGGGATCTCTGGAAACACCATATATTTT. This chain links TRBV19 with TRBJ1-3; D perhaps matches TRBD1 (5 bases). The germline CDR1 and CDR2 sequences are LNHDA and SQIVND (reference sequence). This CDR3 comprises 15 residues. V gave up 11 bases and J gave up 0 bases, with 17 bases separating them.

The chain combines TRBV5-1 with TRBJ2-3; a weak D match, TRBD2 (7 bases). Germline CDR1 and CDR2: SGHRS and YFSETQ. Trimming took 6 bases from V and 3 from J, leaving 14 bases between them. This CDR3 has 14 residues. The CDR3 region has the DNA TGCGCCAGCAACGGCGGGGGCGATACAGATACGCAGTATTTT. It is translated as CASNGGGDTDTQYF.

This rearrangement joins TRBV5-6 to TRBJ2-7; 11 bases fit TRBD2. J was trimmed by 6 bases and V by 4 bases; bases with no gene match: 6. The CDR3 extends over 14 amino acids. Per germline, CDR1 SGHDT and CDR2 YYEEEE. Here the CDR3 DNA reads TGTGCCAGCAGCGGCCGACTAGCGGGACTCGAGCAGTACTTC. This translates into CASSGRLAGLEQYF.

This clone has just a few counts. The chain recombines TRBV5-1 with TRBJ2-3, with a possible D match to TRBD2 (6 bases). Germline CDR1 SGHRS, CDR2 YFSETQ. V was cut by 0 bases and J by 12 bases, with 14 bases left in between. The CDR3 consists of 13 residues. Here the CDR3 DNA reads TGCGCCAGCAGCTTGGAGGGACTCGAGGTTCAGTATTTT. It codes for CASSLEGLEVQYF.